This record looks at one TCR beta chain sequence and its context. Per the original data handling: Cell counts per sample came from amplifying reference gene primers. Assay used: immunoSEQ multiplex PCR; TCRdb lists only in-frame clones, some missing. D and trimming come from the DNA, and the V and J calls and clone size come from that table. The data show some 50,000 clones, with 90% seen just once and 6.2% held by the top ten. This sample is part of a study of blood T cell repertoires in COVID-19. Study-wide context: Acute-phase and convalescent COVID-19 samples originated in the United States, Italy and Spain. Sample material is recorded as cDNA or gDNA derived from T cells, B-cell-depleted T cells, or PBMCs.

CDR1 is SGDLS and CDR2 is YYNGEE in the germline V gene. The CDR3 spans 16 residues. Trimming cost V 0 bases and J 7 bases; bases outside gene matches: 8. The sequenced sample was peripheral blood. The clonotype comes from a man aged 40-50 years with acute or convalescent COVID-19. The rearrangement uses TRBV9 and TRBJ2-1; 9 bases agree with TRBD1. The CDR3 spells CASSVGPGQGQNEQFF. For the CDR3, the DNA is TGTGCCAGCAGCGTAGGTCCCGGACAGGGGCAAAATGAGCAGTTCTTC. Full variable domain (outside the CDR3, taken from reference TRBV9 and TRBJ2-1): DSGVTQTPKHLITATGQRVTLRCSPRSGDLSVYWYQQSLDQGLQFLIQYYNGEERAKGNILERFSAQQFPDLHSELNLSSLELGDSALYFCASSVGPGQGQNEQFFGPGTRLTVL.